These T cell receptor beta chains were read from a single sample in a study of blood T cell repertoires in COVID-19. Assay: immunoSEQ multiplex PCR; the TCRdb copy retains only in-frame clones and omits some. There are hundreds of thousands of clones in the sample; about 91% occur only once, and 6% to 6.5% lies in the top ten. The sequencing sample was made of peripheral blood. The receptor set was obtained from a woman aged 25-40 years with COVID-19, enrolled during active disease. The conserved cysteine and the conserved F or W are not part of the CDR3 here.

>TRBV2|TRBJ1-2
ASGQIYGYT
>TRBV6-1|TRBJ2-1
ASSEYGGLSYNEQF
>TRBV7-2|TRBJ2-3
ASSLGTSGSNTQY
>TRBV11-2|TRBJ2-3
ASSLVRKRGTDTQY
>TRBV11-2|TRBJ1-2
ASSLATETFGYT
>TRBV19|TRBJ1-2
ASSIGTYYGYT
>TRBV5-5|TRBJ2-7
ASSLYSSGGQRLYEQY
>TRBV28|TRBJ2-3
ASSSPSQGVDTQY
>TRBV6-1|TRBJ2-1
ASSEGGREELLYNEQF
>TRBV5-1|TRBJ2-5
ASSLELADGETQY
>TRBV3-1/TRBV3-2|TRBJ2-5
ASSQDWAAGQETQY
>TRBV4-1|TRBJ1-6
ASRIPGQGLPRSSPLH
>TRBV18|TRBJ1-5
ASSPRHPLDQPQH
>TRBV7-2|TRBJ2-3
ASSLAPGAADTQY
>TRBV3-1/TRBV3-2|TRBJ1-2
ASSQEGQGGGYT
>TRBV12-3/TRBV12-4|TRBJ1-1
ASSPSVGTEAF
>TRBV7-2|TRBJ2-7
ASSNTGGLGYEQY
>TRBV19|TRBJ1-2
ASGDRLYGYT
>TRBV6-5|TRBJ2-7
ASSYSAAGSYEQY
>TRBV6-2/TRBV6-3|TRBJ2-7
ASSRRDSYNTY
>TRBV28|TRBJ2-3
ASGRLDTQY
>TRBV19|TRBJ1-6
ASSAQTGSPNSPLH
>TRBV28|TRBJ2-1
ASSLFAGTGSTFEQF
>TRBV7-9|TRBJ2-1
ASSAGSRYNEQF
>TRBV7-2|TRBJ1-5
ASSYRWDQPQH